The 24 T cell receptor beta chains below all came from one sample that was sequenced in a study of radiation and T cells in renal cell carcinoma. Assay used: immunoSEQ multiplex PCR; TCRdb lists only in-frame clones, some missing. The top ten hold approximately 22% of the sample, which has 70,000 to 80,000 clones, just over 85% seen once. The time point: blood 2 weeks post-SBRT. Stated treatment: 15 Gy SBRT to primary tumor, nephrectomy 4 weeks later. The sequencing here drew on blood, taken from a patient whose treatment included radiotherapy and nephrectomy. Every receptor here comes from a woman aged 50 to 60 with renal cell carcinoma.

This sequence joins TRBV6-1 and TRBJ1-2, with 10 nucleotides matching TRBD1. CDR1 is MNHNS, CDR2 SASEGT, per germline. The junction had 1 base not matched to a gene; V was cut back by 6 bases and J by 0 bases. The CDR3 sequence is 14 residues long. DNA for the CDR3: TGTGCCAGCAGCGGGACAGGGGCTAACTATGGCTACACCTTC. Amino acids: CASSGTGANYGYTF.

V usage is TRBV2 and J usage is TRBJ2-1; D is ambiguous. Per the germline V gene, CDR1 is SNHLY and CDR2 is FYNNEI. V was trimmed by 1 base and J by 10 bases, leaving 8 bases between them. This CDR3 region has 12 residues. The CDR3 nucleotides read TGTGCCAGCAGTGAAGGGGAAGGCGAGCAGTTCTTC. Translating it yields CASSEGEGEQFF.

This chain connects TRBV25-1 to TRBJ1-5; D perhaps matches TRBD1 (5 bases). The CDR3 runs 15 residues. Germline lookup yields CDR1 MGHDK and CDR2 SYGVNS. Trimming took off 4 bases at V and 5 bases at J, with 15 bases between the two ends. The CDR3 loop reads CASSAAGTGYQPQHF. For the CDR3, the DNA is TGTGCCAGCAGTGCTGCCGGGACGGGCTATCAGCCCCAGCATTTT.

The chain uses TRBV6-1 and TRBJ1-5; D gene uncertain. Trimming took 2 bases from V and 5 from J, leaving 13 bases between them. Germline assignment: CDR1 MNHNS and CDR2 SASEGT. The CDR3 sequence is 15 residues long. CDR3 in amino acids: CASSERGRVDQPQHF. The CDR3, as DNA: TGTGCCAGCAGTGAACGAGGGAGGGTCGATCAGCCCCAGCATTTT.

The sample holds one count of this clone. V usage is TRBV6-1 and J usage is TRBJ1-1, with D unresolved. V was shortened by 4 bases and J by 1 base, with 4 bases between the two germline ends. CDR3 length: 12 residues. Germline CDR1 reads MNHNS; CDR2 reads SASEGT. CDR3 nucleotides: TGTGCCAGCAGTGCGCCGAACACTGAAGCTTTCTTT. It encodes CASSAPNTEAFF.

The chain joins TRBV29-1 to TRBJ2-3, with D hard to call. Germline lookup yields CDR1 SQVTM and CDR2 ANQGSEA. With 7 bases removed from V and 0 bases from J, the gap between germline ends came to 8 bases. This CDR3 has 12 residues. CDR3 nucleotides: TGCAGCGGACTGAGCAGCACAGATACGCAGTATTTT. Translated: CSGLSSTDTQYF.

This clone was seen a single time. The chain recombines TRBV7-2 with TRBJ1-4; 7 nucleotides align to TRBD1. The CDR3 has 16 amino acids. V lost 5 bases to trimming and J lost 5 bases; unmatched junction nucleotides: 11. The germline V gene encodes CDR1 SGHTA and CDR2 FQGNSA. This chain's CDR3 is CASSPREDRLNEKLFF. As DNA, the CDR3 is TGTGCCAGCAGCCCGAGGGAGGACAGGCTGAATGAAAAACTGTTTTTT. Variable domain in full (rest from reference TRBV7-2 and TRBJ1-4): GAGVSQSPSNKVTEKGKDVELRCDPISGHTALYWYRQSLGQGLEFLIYFQGNSAPDKSGLPSDRFSAERTGGSVSTLTIQRTQQEDSAVYLCASSPREDRLNEKLFFGSGTQLSVL.

The gene calls are TRBV27 and TRBJ1-5; 8 nucleotides line up with TRBD1. In germline, CDR1 is MNHEY, CDR2 SMNVEV (reference sequence). The CDR3 is 14 amino acids. V gave up 3 bases and J gave up 5 bases; unmatched junction bases: 3. This chain's CDR3 is CASSFLGQDQPQHF. DNA for the CDR3: TGTGCCAGCAGTTTTTTGGGACAGGATCAGCCCCAGCATTTT.

This chain joins TRBV18 and TRBJ2-3, with 9 positions matching TRBD2. This CDR3 is 14 amino acids long. The ends lost 0 bases at V and 6 bases at J; junction bases unmatched: 1. Germline V gene lookup returns CDR1 KGHSH and CDR2 LQKENI. CDR3 in amino acids: CASSPPSGSDTQYF. CDR3 DNA sequence: TGTGCCAGCTCACCACCTAGCGGGAGTGATACGCAGTATTTT. Looking up the rest from reference TRBV18 and TRBJ2-3 gives the full variable domain: NAGVMQNPRHLVRRRGQEARLRCSPMKGHSHVYWYRQLPEEGLKFMVYLQKENIIDESGMPKERFSAEFPKEGPSILRIQQVVRGDSAAYFCASSPPSGSDTQYFGPGTRLTVL.

This clone was observed once. J is TRBJ2-3 and V is TRBV27; D is uncertain. Germline-derived CDR1 and CDR2 are MNHEY and SMNVEV (reference sequence). The CDR3 has 13 residues. The V end was cut by 2 bases, the J end by 2 bases, with 5 bases between. The CDR3 DNA reads TGTGCCAGCAGTTTAACCGTCACAGATACGCAGTATTTT. Encoded protein: CASSLTVTDTQYF.

This clone has more than one count but fewer than ten. The J gene is TRBJ1-1, the V gene TRBV19; TRBD1 is a possible D gene (6 bases). The germline gives CDR1 LNHDA, CDR2 SQIVND (reference sequence). The V end was cut by 11 bases, the J end by 2 bases, with 18 bases between. This CDR3 comprises 14 residues. The CDR3 reads CAVKGQGSNTEAFF. In DNA form, the CDR3 reads TGTGCCGTAAAGGGGCAGGGGTCCAACACTGAAGCTTTCTTT. Together with reference TRBV19 and TRBJ1-1, the CDR3 gives the full variable domain: DGGITQSPKYLFRKEGQNVTLSCEQNLNHDAMYWYRQDPGQGLRLIYYSQIVNDFQKGDIAEGYSVSREKKESFPLTVTSAQKNPTAFYLCAVKGQGSNTEAFFGQGTRLTVV.

V is TRBV7-2 and J is TRBJ2-3; D possibly corresponds to TRBD2 (6 bases). The CDR3 has 15 amino acids. The V and J ends lost 3 bases and 1 base respectively, with 11 bases between them. Per germline, CDR1 SGHTA and CDR2 FQGNSA. CDR3 nucleotides: TGTGCCAGCAGCTTCTCCGGGACTGGCACAGATACGCAGTATTTT. It encodes CASSFSGTGTDTQYF.

This chain joins TRBV19 and TRBJ2-1; 12 nucleotides align to TRBD2. The J segment lost 0 bases and the V segment lost 6 bases, leaving 9 bases of the junction unmatched. The CDR3 is 18 residues long. Per germline, CDR1 LNHDA and CDR2 SQIVND (reference sequence). CDR3 sequence: CASRPPGLAGFSYNEQFF. CDR3 in DNA: TGTGCCAGTAGACCTCCGGGACTAGCGGGTTTCTCCTACAATGAGCAGTTCTTC.

The gene calls are TRBV28 and TRBJ1-2; TRBD1 agrees at 9 bases. CDR1 is MDHEN, CDR2 SYDVKM, per germline. This CDR3 is built from 13 residues. V lost 10 bases to trimming and J lost 6 bases; unmatched junction nucleotides: 9. CDR3 in amino acids: CATVTGGWDGYTF. The CDR3, as DNA: TGTGCCACCGTGACAGGGGGGTGGGATGGCTACACCTTC.

The rearrangement joins TRBV9 to TRBJ2-1; D perhaps matches TRBD1 (8 bases). CDR3 size: 17 residues. Trimming took 0 bases from V and 7 from J, leaving 20 bases between them. Germline CDR1 and CDR2: SGDLS and YYNGEE. The CDR3 spells CASSVAFGQGGLNEQFF. The CDR3 DNA reads TGTGCCAGCAGCGTAGCTTTCGGACAGGGAGGGTTGAATGAGCAGTTCTTC.

The rearrangement joins TRBV7-3 to TRBJ2-3; TRBD2 might be the D (5 bases). Germline-derived CDR1 and CDR2 are SGHTA and FQGTGA. CDR3 length equals 15 residues. V shed 5 bases and J shed 3 bases, with 15 bases lying between them. The CDR3 nucleotides read TGTGCCAGCAGCCAGGCGGCGGGCCTAACAGATACGCAGTATTTT. Protein product: CASSQAAGLTDTQYF.

The V and J genes are TRBV5-1 and TRBJ1-4; no clear D. Trimming removed 7 bases at V and 2 bases at J, with 15 bases between. The CDR3 is made up of 15 amino acids. Germline V gene sequence: CDR1 SGHRS, CDR2 YFSETQ. The CDR3 spells CASAPSQSTNEKLFF. CDR3 DNA: TGCGCCAGCGCCCCTTCACAGAGCACTAATGAAAAACTGTTTTTT.

This chain links TRBV7-2 with TRBJ1-4; D is unresolved. Per germline, CDR1 SGHTA and CDR2 FQGNSA. Trimming took off 2 bases at V and 5 bases at J, with 6 bases between the two ends. CDR3 length equals 13 residues. CDR3 protein: CASSLRLNEKLFF. In DNA, the CDR3 is TGTGCCAGCAGCTTACGACTAAATGAAAAACTGTTTTTT. Full variable domain (rest looked up from reference TRBV7-2 and TRBJ1-4): GAGVSQSPSNKVTEKGKDVELRCDPISGHTALYWYRQSLGQGLEFLIYFQGNSAPDKSGLPSDRFSAERTGGSVSTLTIQRTQQEDSAVYLCASSLRLNEKLFFGSGTQLSVL.

The chain uses TRBV5-1 and TRBJ2-4; TRBD2 is a possible D gene (6 bases). The CDR3 loop spans 13 amino acids. Between the trimmed V and J ends, which lost 1 base and 6 bases, there was a span of 8 bases. Per germline, CDR1 SGHRS and CDR2 YFSETQ. DNA for the CDR3: TGCGCCAGCAGCTTGTCGGGGGTAAACATTCAGTACTTC. Encoded protein: CASSLSGVNIQYF.

The rearrangement joins TRBV5-6 to TRBJ1-4; 8 positions match TRBD1. This CDR3 is 15 amino acids long. Losses at the gene ends were 3 bases for V and 4 bases for J; bases not matched to a gene: 5. Germline CDR1 and CDR2: SGHDT and YYEEEE. CDR3 coding DNA: TGTGCCAGCAGCTGGGGGACAGGAGTTAATGAAAAACTGTTTTTT. It translates to CASSWGTGVNEKLFF.

The chain carries TRBV7-2 and TRBJ2-2; D uncertain. This CDR3 spans 12 amino acids. The V gene's germline CDR1 is SGHTA and CDR2 FQGNSA. The V end was cut by 4 bases, the J end by 5 bases, with 5 bases between. CDR3 region: CASSSETGELFF. CDR3 bases: TGTGCCAGCAGCTCCGAAACCGGGGAGCTGTTTTTT.

The V and J genes are TRBV5-6 and TRBJ2-7; a possible D gene is TRBD2 (6 bases). V was shortened by 0 bases and J by 7 bases, with 17 bases between the two germline ends. The germline V gene encodes CDR1 SGHDT and CDR2 YYEEEE. The CDR3 has 15 residues. CDR3 nucleotide sequence: TGTGCCAGCAGCTTGGTGGGACTGCCGTGGGATGAGCAGTACTTC. Translation gives CASSLVGLPWDEQYF.

The chain combines TRBV7-8 with TRBJ2-1; D is possibly TRBD2 (5 bases). The length of the CDR3 is 14 residues. Germline values: CDR1 SGHVS, CDR2 FQNEAQ. The V end lost 3 bases, the J end lost 8 bases, and 14 bases lay between the germline ends. This CDR3 reads CASSLTLAFDEQFF. The CDR3 DNA is TGTGCCAGCAGCTTGACCCTAGCTTTCGATGAGCAGTTCTTC.

This chain uses TRBV5-1 with TRBJ2-2; no clear D. Germline loops: CDR1 SGHRS, CDR2 YFSETQ. The V end lost 0 bases, the J end lost 7 bases, and 10 bases lay between the germline ends. The CDR3 contains 14 residues. The CDR3 region is CASSLGRLSGELFF. DNA of the CDR3: TGCGCCAGCAGCTTGGGCAGGTTAAGCGGGGAGCTGTTTTTT.